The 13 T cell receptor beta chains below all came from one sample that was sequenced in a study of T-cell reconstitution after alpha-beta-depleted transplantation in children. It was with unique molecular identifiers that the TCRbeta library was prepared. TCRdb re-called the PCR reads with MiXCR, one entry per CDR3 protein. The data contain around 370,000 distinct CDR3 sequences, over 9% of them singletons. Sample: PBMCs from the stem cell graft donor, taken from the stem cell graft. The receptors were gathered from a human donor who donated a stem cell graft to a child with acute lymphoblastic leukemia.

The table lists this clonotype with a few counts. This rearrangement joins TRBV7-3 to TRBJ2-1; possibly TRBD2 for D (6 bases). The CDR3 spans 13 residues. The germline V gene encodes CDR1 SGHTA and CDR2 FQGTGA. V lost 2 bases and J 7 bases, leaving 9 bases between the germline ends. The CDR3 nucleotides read TGTGCCAGCAGCTTAGGAGGGCCAAATGAGCAGTTCTTC. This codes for CASSLGGPNEQFF.

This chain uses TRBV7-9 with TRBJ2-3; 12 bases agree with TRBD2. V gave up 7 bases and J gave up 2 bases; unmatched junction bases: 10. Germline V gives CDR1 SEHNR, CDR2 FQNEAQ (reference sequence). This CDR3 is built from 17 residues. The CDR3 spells CASITFGLAGPTDTQYF. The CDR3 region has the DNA TGTGCCAGCATCACATTCGGACTAGCGGGACCCACAGATACGCAGTATTTT. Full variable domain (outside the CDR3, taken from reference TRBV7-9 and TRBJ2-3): DTGVSQNPRHKITKRGQNVTFRCDPISEHNRLYWYRQTLGQGPEFLTYFQNEAQLEKSRLLSDRFSAERPKGSFSTLEIQRTEQGDSAMYLCASITFGLAGPTDTQYFGPGTRLTVL.

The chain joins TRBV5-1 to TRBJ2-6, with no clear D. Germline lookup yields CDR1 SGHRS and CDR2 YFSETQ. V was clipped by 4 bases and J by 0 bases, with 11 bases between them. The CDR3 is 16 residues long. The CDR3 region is CASSPGPSSGANVLTF. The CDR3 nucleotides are TGCGCCAGCAGCCCTGGACCCTCCTCTGGGGCCAACGTCCTGACTTTC.

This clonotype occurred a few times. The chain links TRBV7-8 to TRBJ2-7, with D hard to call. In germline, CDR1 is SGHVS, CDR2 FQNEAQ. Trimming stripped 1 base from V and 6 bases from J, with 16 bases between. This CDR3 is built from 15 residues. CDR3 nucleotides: TGTGCCAGCAGCTTAGAGGCCGGTATAGGGTCCGAGCAGTACTTC. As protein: CASSLEAGIGSEQYF.

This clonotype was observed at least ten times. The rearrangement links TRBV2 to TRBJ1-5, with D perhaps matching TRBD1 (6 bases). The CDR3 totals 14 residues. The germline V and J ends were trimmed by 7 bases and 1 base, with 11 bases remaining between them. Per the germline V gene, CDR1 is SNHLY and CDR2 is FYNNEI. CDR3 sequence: CASMPGQSNQPQHF. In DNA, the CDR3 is TGTGCCAGCATGCCCGGACAGAGCAATCAGCCCCAGCATTTT.

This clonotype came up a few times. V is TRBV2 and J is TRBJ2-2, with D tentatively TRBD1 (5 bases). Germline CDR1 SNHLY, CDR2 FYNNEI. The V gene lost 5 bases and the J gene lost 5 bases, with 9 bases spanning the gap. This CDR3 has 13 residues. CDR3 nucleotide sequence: TGTGCCAGCAGTACTACAGGTACCGGGGAGCTGTTTTTT. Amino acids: CASSTTGTGELFF.

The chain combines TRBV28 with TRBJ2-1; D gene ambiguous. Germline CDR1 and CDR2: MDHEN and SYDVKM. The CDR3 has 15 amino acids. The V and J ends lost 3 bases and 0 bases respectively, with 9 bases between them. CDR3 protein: CASSFVGTSYNEQFF. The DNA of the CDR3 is TGTGCCAGCAGTTTCGTAGGTACCTCCTACAATGAGCAGTTCTTC.

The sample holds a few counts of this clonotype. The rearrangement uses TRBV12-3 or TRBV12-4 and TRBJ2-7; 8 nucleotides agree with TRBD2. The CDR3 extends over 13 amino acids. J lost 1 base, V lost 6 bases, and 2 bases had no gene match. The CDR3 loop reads CASRSGSSYEQYF. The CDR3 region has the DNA TGTGCCAGCAGAAGCGGGAGTTCCTACGAGCAGTACTTC.

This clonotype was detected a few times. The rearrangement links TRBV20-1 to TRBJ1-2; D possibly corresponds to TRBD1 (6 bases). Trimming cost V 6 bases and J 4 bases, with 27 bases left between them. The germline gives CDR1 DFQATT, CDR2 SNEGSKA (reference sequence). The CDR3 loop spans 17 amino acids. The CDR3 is CSAKETGGRGGGYGYTF. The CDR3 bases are TGCAGTGCAAAGGAGACGGGGGGCCGGGGTGGGGGCTATGGCTACACCTTC.

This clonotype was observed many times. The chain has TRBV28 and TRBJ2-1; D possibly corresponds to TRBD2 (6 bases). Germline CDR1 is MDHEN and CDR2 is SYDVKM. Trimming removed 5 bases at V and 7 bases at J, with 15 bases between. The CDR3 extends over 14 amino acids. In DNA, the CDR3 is TGTGCCAGCAGTGCCGGGACTGATGTAAATGAGCAGTTCTTC. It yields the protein CASSAGTDVNEQFF.

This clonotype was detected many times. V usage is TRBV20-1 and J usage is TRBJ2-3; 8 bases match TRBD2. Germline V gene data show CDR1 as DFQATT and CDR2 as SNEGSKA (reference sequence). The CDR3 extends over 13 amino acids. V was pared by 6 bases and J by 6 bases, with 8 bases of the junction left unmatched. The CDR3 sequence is CSAVGLGMDTQYF. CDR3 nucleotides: TGCAGTGCAGTGGGACTAGGAATGGATACGCAGTATTTT.

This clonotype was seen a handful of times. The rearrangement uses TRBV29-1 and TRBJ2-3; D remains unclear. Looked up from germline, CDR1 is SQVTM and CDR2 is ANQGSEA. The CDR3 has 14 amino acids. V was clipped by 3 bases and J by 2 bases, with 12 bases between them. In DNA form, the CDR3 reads TGCAGCGTTGATGGCCGCGACAACACAGATACGCAGTATTTT. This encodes CSVDGRDNTDTQYF.

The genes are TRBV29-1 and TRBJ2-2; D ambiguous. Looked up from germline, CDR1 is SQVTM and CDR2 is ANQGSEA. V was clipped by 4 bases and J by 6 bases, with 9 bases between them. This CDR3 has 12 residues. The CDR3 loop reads CSVVDLAGELFF. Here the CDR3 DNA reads TGCAGCGTTGTGGACCTGGCCGGGGAGCTGTTTTTT.